This entry is about one TCR beta chain. It lacks a known antigen. No base qualities exist here, and no much larger clone lies one base off it. This sample stems from a study of OX40 agonist ivuxolimab in advanced cancers. Regarding the study in general: Ivuxolimab was a fully human IgG2 agonistic monoclonal antibody targeting the costimulatory receptor OX40 (CD134). Of the roughly 54 patients in dose escalation, some 20 had hepatocellular carcinoma, about 15 had melanoma, 9 had renal cell carcinoma and 9 had head and neck cancer. In the dose-escalation cohort, more than 75% of patients were male, and the mean age was around 60 years, with a range of about 23 to 90. Partial responses occurred in three dose-escalation patients, of whom one had hepatocellular carcinoma and two had cutaneous melanoma. The paper describes the monotherapy dose-escalation part (N ≈ 51 patients) of the phase I trial of ivuxolimab. Intravenous ivuxolimab was administered to patients every 2 weeks at six dose levels: 0.01, 0.1, 0.3, 1.5, 3 and 10 mg/kg. Patients were allowed to have had prior anti-PD-1, anti-PD-L1 or anti-CTLA-4 therapy, and approximately 43% of the dose-escalation patients had previously received checkpoint inhibitors. Peripheral TCRbeta sequencing aimed to test whether ivuxolimab altered TCR sequence diversity and caused clonal T-cell expansion. Summary of the overall study and its limitations: In the 0.1-3.0 mg/kg groups, partial responders had among the lowest normalized peripheral clonal expansion, particularly in CD8+ T cells. The antigen specificity of the clonally expanded peripheral T cells was not determined. After ivuxolimab, CD8+ T cells had more expanded clones than CD4+ T cells on average. Clonal expansion of both CD4+ and CD8+ blood T cells was observed from baseline to week 6 at doses 0.1 to 3.0 mg/kg. Low levels of normalized T-cell clonal expansion were also shown by some nonresponding patients.

CDR1 and CDR2, looked up from the germline V gene (reference sequence), are MNHEY and SMNVEV. After removal of 4 bases from V and 1 base from J, the junction retains 6 bases not matched to a gene. The CDR3 measures 15 amino acids from cysteine to phenylalanine. Only the CDR3 DNA is retained, 45 bases long and in frame from the first base. Patients with autoimmune disease history or receiving systemic immunosuppression were excluded from the trial. Peripheral blood for TCR sequencing was collected from all dose cohorts at baseline, on cycle 4 day 1, and on cycle 7 day 1. Samples came from an open-label, multicenter, first-in-human phase I dose-escalation trial of ivuxolimab. The trial enrolled adults with locally advanced or metastatic head and neck squamous cell, hepatocellular, melanoma or renal cell carcinoma. Before TCR sequencing, CD4+ T cells and CD8+ T cells from peripheral blood were sorted into separate populations.

Genomic DNA was isolated from the sorted cells so that the TCRbeta CDR3 region could be sequenced. The immunoSEQ Assay was used to sequence the TCRbeta CDR3 regions. TCRdb took over this immuneACCESS table, retaining in-frame rearrangements with V and J assigned. Such tables are incomplete; in checked studies, under half of the missing clones stem from an unresolved V gene, and the remainder is unexplained. For this sample there are about 63,000 clones; about 91% appear just once. The top ten hold 4% to 5% of the sample. The chain joins TRBV27 to TRBJ1-1, and 7 junctional nucleotides match TRBD1. The material sequenced was CD4+ or CD8+ T cells sorted from blood, taken in a trial of the OX40 agonist ivuxolimab. This sequence was found in an adult with an advanced solid tumor such as melanoma, head and neck, liver or kidney cancer. CDR3 loop: CASSSSGTENTEAFF. The bases read TGTGCCAGCAGTTCGTCCGGGACAGAGAACACTGAAGCTTTCTTT.